The clone carrying this T cell receptor beta chain was detected many times. Its matching antigen is unknown. These data originate in a study of T cells in Graves' hyperthyroidism and ophthalmopathy. V was trimmed by 5 bases and J by 6 bases, leaving 14 bases between them. There are 14 residues in the CDR3. Per the germline V gene, CDR1 is SGHTA and CDR2 is FQGTGA. Patients were excluded because of uncontrolled infection, other autoimmune disease, pregnancy or lactation. Using more than 7.5 ml of fresh peripheral blood, PBMCs were prepared. Whole-study findings and limits: Appearing also in blood were most of the thyroid clonotypes expanded above 0.001. Using 13 V-J features, a model discriminated ophthalmopathy from stable hyperthyroidism.

Researchers took RNA transcripts and amplified the TCR beta CDR3 regions from them. HTBI primers were the set used in a first-round RT-PCR of the TCR CDR3. TCRdb analysed the multiplex PCR reads with MiXCR anew, one entry per CDR3 protein. The table lists 490,000 or so distinct CDR3 sequences, roughly 22% of them singletons, with under 55% in the top ten. Material for sequencing was blood. The receptor comes from a woman between 70 and 85 years old with Graves' ophthalmopathy. The J gene is TRBJ2-1, the V gene TRBV7-3; unclear D gene. CDR3: CASSKERGFNEQFF. For the CDR3, the DNA is TGTGCCAGCAGCAAGGAACGAGGTTTCAATGAGCAGTTCTTC.